The clone carrying this T cell receptor (beta chain) was seen more than once but under ten times. The antigen is not known. These data originate in a study of a mutant IDH1 vaccine in newly diagnosed glioma. Study as a whole: Patients had eight vaccinations, in weeks 1, 3, 5, 7, 11, 15, 19 and 23. Initiation of the vaccine course occurred 4-6 weeks after radiotherapy alone, or alongside temozolomide cycles.

Time point denoted: week 11, during vaccination. The vaccine gave 300 ug of a 20-mer mutant IDH1 peptide subcutaneously per dose. Assay: immunoSEQ multiplex PCR; the TCRdb copy retains only in-frame clones and omits some. Of about 39,000 clones in the sample, 75% to 85% were seen once. This clonotype was obtained from a woman in her 30s with glioma. Some clones in this sample may be carry-over from other donors' samples. Sequencing was performed on peripheral blood mononuclear cells (PBMCs), taken from a glioma patient whose treatment included an IDH1 peptide vaccine.

DNA of the CDR3: TGTGCCAGCAGCCCCCCGGGTCAACATACGCAGTATTTT. It is translated as CASSPPGQHTQYF. V usage is TRBV6-5 and J usage is TRBJ2-3; D remains ambiguous. The CDR3 covers 13 residues. Trimming took 6 bases from V and 7 from J, leaving 14 bases between them. Germline V gene sequence: CDR1 MNHEY, CDR2 SVGAGI.